Detailed here is one TCR beta chain. The protocol was immunoSEQ multiplex PCR, while the TCRdb copy is restricted to in-frame clones and leaves out a portion. This table has 55,000 to 90,000 clones, roughly 90% appearing once. The sample comes from a study of OX40 agonist ivuxolimab in advanced cancers. V lost 0 bases, J lost 8 bases, and 8 bases lay in between. The CDR3 has 13 amino acids. Germline V lookup: CDR1 MGHRA, CDR2 YSYEKL. The chain is built from TRBV4-1 and TRBJ1-5; D unclear. Sequenced here: CD4+ or CD8+ T cells sorted from blood, sampled in a trial of the OX40 agonist ivuxolimab. The source is an adult with an advanced solid tumor such as melanoma, head and neck, liver or kidney cancer. In DNA, the CDR3 is TGCGCCAGCAGCCAAGATAGAACGGAGCCCCAGCATTTT. Translated, it gives CASSQDRTEPQHF.